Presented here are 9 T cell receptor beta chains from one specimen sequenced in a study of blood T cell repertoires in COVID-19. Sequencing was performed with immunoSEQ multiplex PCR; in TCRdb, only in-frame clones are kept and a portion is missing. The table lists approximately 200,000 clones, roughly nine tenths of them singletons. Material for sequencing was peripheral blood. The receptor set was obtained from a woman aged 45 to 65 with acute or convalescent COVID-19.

The CDR3, as DNA: TGTGCCAGCAGCCTTGACAGGAACACCGGGGAGCTGTTTTTT. Its translation is CASSLDRNTGELFF. This sequence joins TRBV11-2 and TRBJ2-2; a weak D match, TRBD1 (5 bases). Trimming left V 5 bases short and J 1 base short, with 8 bases between. The germline V gene encodes CDR1 SGHAT and CDR2 FQNNGV. The CDR3 is 14 amino acids.

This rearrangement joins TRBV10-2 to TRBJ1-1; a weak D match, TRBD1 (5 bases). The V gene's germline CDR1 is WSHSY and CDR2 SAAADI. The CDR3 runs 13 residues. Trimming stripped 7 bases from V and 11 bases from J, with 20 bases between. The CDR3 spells CASTLGEGRRAFF. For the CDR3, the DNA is TGCGCCAGCACTCTGGGGGAGGGTAGGCGGGCTTTCTTT.

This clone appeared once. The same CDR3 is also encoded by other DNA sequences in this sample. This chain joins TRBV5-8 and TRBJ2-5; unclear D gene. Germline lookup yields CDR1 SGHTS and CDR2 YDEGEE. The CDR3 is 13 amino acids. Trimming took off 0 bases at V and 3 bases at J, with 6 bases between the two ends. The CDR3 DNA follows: TGTGCCAGCAGCTTGGGGCAGAAAGAGACCCAGTACTTC. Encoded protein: CASSLGQKETQYF.

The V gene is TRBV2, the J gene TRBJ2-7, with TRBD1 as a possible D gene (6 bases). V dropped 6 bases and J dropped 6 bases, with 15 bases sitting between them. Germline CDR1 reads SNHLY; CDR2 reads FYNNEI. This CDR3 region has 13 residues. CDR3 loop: CASRWGQLSEQYF. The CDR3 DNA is TGTGCCAGCAGGTGGGGGCAATTAAGCGAGCAGTACTTC.

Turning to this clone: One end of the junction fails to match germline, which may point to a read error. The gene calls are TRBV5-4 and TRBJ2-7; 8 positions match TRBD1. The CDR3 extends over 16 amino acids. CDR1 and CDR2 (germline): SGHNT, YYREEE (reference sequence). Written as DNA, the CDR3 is TGTGCCGGCAGCTCGTCCAGGACAGGGTCCTTCTACGAGCAGTACTTC. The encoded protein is CAGSSSRTGSFYEQYF. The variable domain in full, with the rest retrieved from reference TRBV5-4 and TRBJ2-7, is ETGVTQSPTHLIKTRGQQVTLRCSSQSGHNTVSWYQQALGQGPQFIFQYYREEENGRGNFPPRFSGLQFPNYSSELNVNALELDDSALYLCAGSSSRTGSFYEQYFGPGTRLTVT.

The CDR3 reads CASSLGPNEAFF. CDR3 nucleotide sequence: TGTGCCAGCAGCTTGGGGCCTAATGAAGCTTTCTTT. This chain links TRBV12-3 or TRBV12-4 with TRBJ1-1; tentatively, D is TRBD1 (5 bases). The CDR3 runs to 12 residues. V lost 6 bases and J lost 7, with 12 bases in between.

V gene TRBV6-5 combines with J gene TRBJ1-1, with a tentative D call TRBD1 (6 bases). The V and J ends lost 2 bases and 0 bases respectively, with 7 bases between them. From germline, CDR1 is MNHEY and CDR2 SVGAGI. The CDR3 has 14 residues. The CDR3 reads CASSYEGVNTEAFF. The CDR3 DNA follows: TGTGCCAGCAGTTACGAGGGGGTGAACACTGAAGCTTTCTTT.

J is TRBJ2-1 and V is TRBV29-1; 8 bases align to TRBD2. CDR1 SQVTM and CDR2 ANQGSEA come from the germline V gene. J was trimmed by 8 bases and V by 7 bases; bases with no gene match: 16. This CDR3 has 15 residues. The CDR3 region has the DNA TGCAGCGGGCAAGCGGCGAGCGGGAGAGGGGATGAGCAGTTCTTC. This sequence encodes CSGQAASGRGDEQFF.

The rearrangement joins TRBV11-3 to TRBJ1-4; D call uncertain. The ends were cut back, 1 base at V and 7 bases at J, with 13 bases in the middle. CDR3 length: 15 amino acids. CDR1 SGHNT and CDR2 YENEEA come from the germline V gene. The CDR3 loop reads CASSLGARMFEKLFF. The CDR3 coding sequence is TGTGCCAGCAGCTTAGGGGCACGTATGTTTGAAAAACTGTTTTTT.